A selection of T cell receptor beta chains follows, all from one sample in a study of cytomegalovirus exposure and HLA in healthy donors. Assay used: immunoSEQ multiplex PCR; TCRdb lists only in-frame clones, some missing. The sample lists 150,000 to 200,000 clones; 77% were seen once. Sequencing was done on a sample of PBMCs. These receptors were taken from a woman in her thirties in good health and CMV-seronegative. CDR3s include the opening cysteine and the closing phenylalanine or tryptophan. The order of the fields is CDR3 length, J gene, D gene, clone size, V gene, CDR3 DNA, CDR3 protein. D genes are given only for firm matches. For some rows the clone size is stated as once, few or many, or as a class when expanded; others skip it.

len: 12; j_gene: TRBJ2-7; d_gene: .; abundance: .; v_gene: TRBV11-2; CDR3nt: TGTGCCAGCAGCGGAACAGGGTTTGAGCAGTACTTC; CDR3aa: CASSGTGFEQYF
len: 13; j_gene: TRBJ2-3; d_gene: .; abundance: .; v_gene: TRBV4-1; CDR3nt: TGCGCCAGCAGCCAAGCAGGGGTTAATACGCAGTATTTT; CDR3aa: CASSQAGVNTQYF
len: 15; j_gene: TRBJ1-2; d_gene: .; abundance: few; v_gene: TRBV5-1; CDR3nt: TGCGCCAGCAGCTTACTCCAGGGGACTAACTATGGCTACACCTTC; CDR3aa: CASSLLQGTNYGYTF
len: 15; j_gene: TRBJ1-1; d_gene: .; abundance: few; v_gene: TRBV7-9; CDR3nt: TGTGCCAGCAGTAACAAACGGATTGAGGACACTGAAGCTTTCTTT; CDR3aa: CASSNKRIEDTEAFF
len: 14; j_gene: TRBJ1-1; d_gene: TRBD1; abundance: once; v_gene: TRBV7-3; CDR3nt: TGTGCCAGCAGCGTAACCGGGACAGACACTGAAGCTTTCTTT; CDR3aa: CASSVTGTDTEAFF
len: 15; j_gene: TRBJ2-3; d_gene: TRBD2; abundance: few; v_gene: TRBV2; CDR3nt: TGTGCCAGCAGTGCCAGCGGGGGGGGCACAGATACGCAGTATTTT; CDR3aa: CASSASGGGTDTQYF
len: 15; j_gene: TRBJ1-4; d_gene: .; abundance: .; v_gene: TRBV7-9; CDR3nt: TGTGCCAGCAGCGAGGGATACGCAACTAATGAAAAACTGTTTTTT; CDR3aa: CASSEGYATNEKLFF
len: 16; j_gene: TRBJ2-7; d_gene: TRBD2; abundance: .; v_gene: TRBV28; CDR3nt: TGTGCCAGCAGAGAGGTTAGCGGGAGGGTACATTGGGAGCAGTACTTC; CDR3aa: CASREVSGRVHWEQYF
len: 15; j_gene: TRBJ1-2; d_gene: TRBD1; abundance: .; v_gene: TRBV19; CDR3nt: TGTGCCAGTAGTCCCTCGGGACAGACCTACTATGGCTACACCTTC; CDR3aa: CASSPSGQTYYGYTF
len: 15; j_gene: TRBJ1-2; d_gene: TRBD1; abundance: .; v_gene: TRBV7-9; CDR3nt: TGTGCCAGCAGCCACTGGACAGGGGGCAATGGTGGCTACACCTTC; CDR3aa: CASSHWTGGNGGYTF
len: 14; j_gene: TRBJ1-6; d_gene: TRBD1; abundance: .; v_gene: TRBV6-6; CDR3nt: TGTGCCAGCAGCCCCGGGACAGGGGCCTCACCCCTCCACTTT; CDR3aa: CASSPGTGASPLHF
len: 18; j_gene: TRBJ1-5; d_gene: TRBD1; abundance: few; v_gene: TRBV19; CDR3nt: TGTGCCAGTAGTACCTGGGGACAGGGGGCGGGGAGCAATCAGCCCCAGCATTTT; CDR3aa: CASSTWGQGAGSNQPQHF
len: 13; j_gene: TRBJ1-1; d_gene: .; abundance: .; v_gene: TRBV19; CDR3nt: TGTGCCAGTAGTATTTCCACAGGGCTCGAAGCTTTCTTT; CDR3aa: CASSISTGLEAFF
len: 13; j_gene: TRBJ1-2; d_gene: TRBD1; abundance: .; v_gene: TRBV27; CDR3nt: TGTGCCAGTTGGTCAGGGGGCGCGGGAGGCTACACCTTC; CDR3aa: CASWSGGAGGYTF
len: 14; j_gene: TRBJ2-1; d_gene: TRBD2; abundance: .; v_gene: TRBV25-1; CDR3nt: TGTGCCAGCAGTGGAAGCGGGAGATACAATGAGCAGTTCTTC; CDR3aa: CASSGSGRYNEQFF
len: 17; j_gene: TRBJ1-2; d_gene: .; abundance: .; v_gene: TRBV7-9; CDR3nt: TGTGCCAGCAGCCCACGTGAGGCAGGGGTTTCGGCGTATGGCTACACCTTC; CDR3aa: CASSPREAGVSAYGYTF
len: 18; j_gene: TRBJ2-3; d_gene: TRBD2; abundance: .; v_gene: TRBV9; CDR3nt: TGTGCCAGCAGCGTAGTACCTACTAGCGGGGGGAACACAGATACGCAGTATTTT; CDR3aa: CASSVVPTSGGNTDTQYF
len: 15; j_gene: TRBJ1-2; d_gene: .; abundance: .; v_gene: TRBV14; CDR3nt: TGTGCCAGCAGCCCATCTTACAGGACAGACTATGGCTACACCTTC; CDR3aa: CASSPSYRTDYGYTF
len: 17; j_gene: TRBJ2-3; d_gene: TRBD1; abundance: .; v_gene: TRBV25-1; CDR3nt: TGTGCCAGCAGTGAATTCTCTGGGGACAGGGGGCAAGATACGCAGTATTTT; CDR3aa: CASSEFSGDRGQDTQYF
len: 17; j_gene: TRBJ2-7; d_gene: TRBD1; abundance: .; v_gene: TRBV2; CDR3nt: TGTGCCAGCTGGGGGGGCGGGACAGGGAGTTTTGCCTACGAGCAGTACTTC; CDR3aa: CASWGGGTGSFAYEQYF
len: 13; j_gene: TRBJ2-7; d_gene: .; abundance: .; v_gene: TRBV5-1; CDR3nt: TGCGCCAGCAGCTTGGTCCCAGGGGACGAGCAGTACTTC; CDR3aa: CASSLVPGDEQYF
len: 15; j_gene: TRBJ2-1; d_gene: TRBD1; abundance: .; v_gene: TRBV9; CDR3nt: TGTGCCAGCAGCCCCCGGGACAGGACCTACAATGAGCAGTTCTTC; CDR3aa: CASSPRDRTYNEQFF
len: 15; j_gene: TRBJ2-1; d_gene: TRBD2; abundance: .; v_gene: TRBV27; CDR3nt: TGTGCCAGCAGCCAAGCTAGCGGGAGGGTCAATGAGCAGTTCTTC; CDR3aa: CASSQASGRVNEQFF
len: 14; j_gene: TRBJ2-2; d_gene: .; abundance: few; v_gene: TRBV5-1; CDR3nt: TGCGCCAGCAGCTTGCTAGTCGACACCGGGGAGCTGTTTTTT; CDR3aa: CASSLLVDTGELFF
len: 15; j_gene: TRBJ2-7; d_gene: TRBD1; abundance: .; v_gene: TRBV7-3; CDR3nt: TGTGCCAGCAGCCCCTTCCCGCAGGGGGCCAACGAGCAGTACTTC; CDR3aa: CASSPFPQGANEQYF
len: 13; j_gene: TRBJ2-1; d_gene: .; abundance: once; v_gene: TRBV6-1; CDR3nt: TGTGCCAGCAGTGAAGGGGGGCAGTGGGAGCAGTTCTTC; CDR3aa: CASSEGGQWEQFF
len: 17; j_gene: TRBJ2-2; d_gene: .; abundance: .; v_gene: TRBV4-3; CDR3nt: TGCGCCAGCAGCAACCCTTTTGGGGGGGCTGGCACCGGGGAGCTGTTTTTT; CDR3aa: CASSNPFGGAGTGELFF
len: 14; j_gene: TRBJ1-1; d_gene: .; abundance: .; v_gene: TRBV5-1; CDR3nt: TGCGCCAGCAGCTTGGAGGGGGTACTGACTGAAGCTTTCTTT; CDR3aa: CASSLEGVLTEAFF
len: 17; j_gene: TRBJ2-7; d_gene: TRBD2; abundance: .; v_gene: TRBV5-1; CDR3nt: TGCGCCAGCAGCCTGTGGACTAGCGGGAGGGCCTCCTACGAGCAGTACTTC; CDR3aa: CASSLWTSGRASYEQYF
len: 13; j_gene: TRBJ1-1; d_gene: .; abundance: .; v_gene: TRBV2; CDR3nt: TGTGCCAGCAAGGGGAATCTGAACACTGAAGCTTTCTTT; CDR3aa: CASKGNLNTEAFF
len: 15; j_gene: TRBJ2-5; d_gene: .; abundance: .; v_gene: TRBV2; CDR3nt: TGTGCCAGCAATAATTTCGGGACAAACCAAGAGACCCAGTACTTC; CDR3aa: CASNNFGTNQETQYF
len: 16; j_gene: TRBJ1-2; d_gene: .; abundance: .; v_gene: TRBV30; CDR3nt: TGTGCCTGGAGTCTGACATCCCGACAGCCAATCTATGGCTACACCTTC; CDR3aa: CAWSLTSRQPIYGYTF
len: 14; j_gene: TRBJ1-1; d_gene: TRBD1; abundance: .; v_gene: TRBV7-9; CDR3nt: TGTGCCAGCAGCTACCAGGGGGGGAACACTGAAGCTTTCTTT; CDR3aa: CASSYQGGNTEAFF
len: 15; j_gene: TRBJ2-4; d_gene: .; abundance: few; v_gene: TRBV10-3; CDR3nt: TGTGCCATCAGTGAGGGGGGACTAGCCAAAAACATTCAGTACTTC; CDR3aa: CAISEGGLAKNIQYF
len: 18; j_gene: TRBJ2-7; d_gene: TRBD2; abundance: once; v_gene: TRBV7-2; CDR3nt: TGTGCCAGCAGCTTAGCGACTAGCGGGAGGACGCTGGCCTACGAGCAGTACTTC; CDR3aa: CASSLATSGRTLAYEQYF
len: 15; j_gene: TRBJ1-5; d_gene: .; abundance: .; v_gene: TRBV19; CDR3nt: TGTGCCAGCCGAGGGAGGTATAATAGCAATCAGCCCCAGCATTTT; CDR3aa: CASRGRYNSNQPQHF
len: 18; j_gene: TRBJ2-1; d_gene: TRBD1; abundance: once; v_gene: TRBV7-6; CDR3nt: TGTGCCAGCAGCTCGCACCGGGACAGGGCGATAGCGGGTAATGAGCAGTTCTTC; CDR3aa: CASSSHRDRAIAGNEQFF
len: 13; j_gene: TRBJ1-2; d_gene: .; abundance: .; v_gene: TRBV5-4; CDR3nt: TGTGCCAGCAGCTTGGACAGAAACTATGGCTACACCTTC; CDR3aa: CASSLDRNYGYTF
len: 15; j_gene: TRBJ1-2; d_gene: TRBD1; abundance: .; v_gene: TRBV27; CDR3nt: TGTGCCAGCAGTCCGAGAAGACAGGGAGCGGCCGGCTACACCTTC; CDR3aa: CASSPRRQGAAGYTF
len: 12; j_gene: TRBJ1-2; d_gene: .; abundance: .; v_gene: TRBV7-2; CDR3nt: TGTGCCAGCAGCTTTGATCGGGGTCGCTACCCCTTC; CDR3aa: CASSFDRGRYPF
len: 15; j_gene: TRBJ2-3; d_gene: .; abundance: .; v_gene: TRBV6-5; CDR3nt: TGTGCCAGCAACCAACAGGGCCCGGGCACAGATACGCAGTATTTT; CDR3aa: CASNQQGPGTDTQYF
len: 15; j_gene: TRBJ2-2; d_gene: .; abundance: once; v_gene: TRBV29-1; CDR3nt: TGCAGCGTTGAAGGGGCGGCAGGGCTCACCGGGGAGCTGTTTTTT; CDR3aa: CSVEGAAGLTGELFF
len: 17; j_gene: TRBJ1-1; d_gene: .; abundance: .; v_gene: TRBV4-2; CDR3nt: TGTGCCAGCAGCCCCACTCCACAGCTCCTGATGAACACTGAAGCTTTCTTT; CDR3aa: CASSPTPQLLMNTEAFF
len: 13; j_gene: TRBJ1-3; d_gene: .; abundance: .; v_gene: TRBV2; CDR3nt: TGTGCCAGCAGCCTCCTAGAGGGAAACACCATATATTTT; CDR3aa: CASSLLEGNTIYF
len: 15; j_gene: TRBJ1-6; d_gene: TRBD1; abundance: once; v_gene: TRBV30; CDR3nt: TGTGCCTGGAGGGACCCTGGACAGGTACAGTCACCCCTCCACTTT; CDR3aa: CAWRDPGQVQSPLHF
len: 15; j_gene: TRBJ1-1; d_gene: .; abundance: .; v_gene: TRBV10-3; CDR3nt: TGTGCCATCAGTGAGTCGGGCAGGAAGAACACTGAAGCTTTCTTT; CDR3aa: CAISESGRKNTEAFF
len: 15; j_gene: TRBJ2-3; d_gene: .; abundance: .; v_gene: TRBV5-1; CDR3nt: TGCGCCAGCAGCTTGGGGGCAGACAGCACAGATACGCAGTATTTT; CDR3aa: CASSLGADSTDTQYF
len: 15; j_gene: TRBJ1-5; d_gene: .; abundance: .; v_gene: TRBV5-1; CDR3nt: TGCGCCAGCAGCTTGGGGGGAGCCGGCAATCAGCCCCAGCATTTT; CDR3aa: CASSLGGAGNQPQHF
len: 17; j_gene: TRBJ2-7; d_gene: TRBD1; abundance: .; v_gene: TRBV18; CDR3nt: TGTGCCAGCTCACCTCTTAGACAGGGGGTTAGAGTCTACGAGCAGTACTTC; CDR3aa: CASSPLRQGVRVYEQYF
len: 14; j_gene: TRBJ1-1; d_gene: .; abundance: .; v_gene: TRBV7-9; CDR3nt: TGTGCCAGCAGCAATTTGGCGGTTCTCACTGAAGCTTTCTTT; CDR3aa: CASSNLAVLTEAFF
len: 13; j_gene: TRBJ2-7; d_gene: .; abundance: .; v_gene: TRBV5-4; CDR3nt: TGTGCCAGTGCGGCCGACAGGCCGAGCGAGCAGTACTTC; CDR3aa: CASAADRPSEQYF